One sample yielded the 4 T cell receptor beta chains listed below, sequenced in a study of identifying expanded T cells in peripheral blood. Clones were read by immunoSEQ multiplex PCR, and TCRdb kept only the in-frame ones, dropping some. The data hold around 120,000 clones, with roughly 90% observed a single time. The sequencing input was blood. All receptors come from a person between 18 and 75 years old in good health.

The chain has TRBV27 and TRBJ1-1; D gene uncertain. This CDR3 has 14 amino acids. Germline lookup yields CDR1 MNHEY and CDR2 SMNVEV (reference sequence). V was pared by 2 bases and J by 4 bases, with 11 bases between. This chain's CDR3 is CASSLTSGTTEAFF. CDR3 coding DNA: TGTGCCAGCAGTTTAACATCAGGTACCACTGAAGCTTTCTTT.

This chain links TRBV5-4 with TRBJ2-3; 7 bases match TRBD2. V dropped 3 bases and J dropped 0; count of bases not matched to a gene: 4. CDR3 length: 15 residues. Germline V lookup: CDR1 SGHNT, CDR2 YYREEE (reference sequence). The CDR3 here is CASSYRRGSTDTQYF. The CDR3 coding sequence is TGTGCCAGCAGCTATCGGCGGGGGAGCACAGATACGCAGTATTTT.

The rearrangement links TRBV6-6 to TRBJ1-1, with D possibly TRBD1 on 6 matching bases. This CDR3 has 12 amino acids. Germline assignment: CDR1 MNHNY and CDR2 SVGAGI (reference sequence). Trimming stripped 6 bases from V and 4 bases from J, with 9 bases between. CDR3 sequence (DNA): TGTGCCAGCAGGGGGGCTAGCACTGAAGCTTTCTTT. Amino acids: CASRGASTEAFF.

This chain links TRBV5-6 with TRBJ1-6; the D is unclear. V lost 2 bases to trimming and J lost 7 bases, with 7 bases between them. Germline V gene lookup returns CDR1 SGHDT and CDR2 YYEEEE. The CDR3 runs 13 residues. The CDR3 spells CASSFGSNSPLHF. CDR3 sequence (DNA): TGTGCCAGCAGCTTCGGGTCCAATTCACCCCTCCACTTT.